This passage covers 17 T cell receptor beta chains from one sample sequenced in a study of technical replicates of blood from several donors. The table came from immunoSEQ multiplex PCR; TCRdb's copy has only in-frame clones and leaves some out. The data hold approximately 85,000 clones, with 94% observed a single time. Specimen: T cells isolated from PBMCs. The receptors come from a human donor in good health.

Comments on this clone: Its ends do not fully match the called genes, so a read error is possible. This chain joins TRBV9 and TRBJ1-3; 9 nucleotides align to TRBD1. The CDR3 has 15 residues. The germline V gene encodes CDR1 SGDLS and CDR2 YYNGEE. Here the CDR3 DNA reads TGTGCCAGCAGCGTGGGACAGGGTGCTGGTAACACCATATATTTT. Its translation: CASSVGQGAGNTIYF.

The rearrangement joins TRBV6-5 to TRBJ1-2; D gene unclear. The length of the CDR3 is 14 residues. Germline V gives CDR1 MNHEY, CDR2 SVGAGI. Trimming cost V 2 bases and J 1 base, with 8 bases left between them. CDR3 nucleotide sequence: TGTGCCAGCAGTTACACACGCTTTAACTATGGCTACACCTTC. This sequence encodes CASSYTRFNYGYTF.

This chain uses TRBV28 with TRBJ1-4; D remains ambiguous. The V and J ends lost 3 bases and 6 bases respectively, with 23 bases between them. The length of the CDR3 is 18 residues. Germline loops: CDR1 MDHEN, CDR2 SYDVKM. In DNA form, the CDR3 reads TGTGCCAGCAGTTTTTTGGCCGGTCTGAGGGCCTCTCATGAAAAACTGTTTTTT. This gives the protein CASSFLAGLRASHEKLFF.

The chain links TRBV27 to TRBJ2-5, with 13 bases fitting TRBD2. Per the germline V gene, CDR1 is MNHEY and CDR2 is SMNVEV (reference sequence). V shed 4 bases and J 3 bases; nucleotides not matched to a gene: 5. This CDR3 is 16 amino acids long. The CDR3 region has the DNA TGTGCCAGCAGTTCAGTCACTAGCGGGAGGGAAGAGACCCAGTACTTC. As protein: CASSSVTSGREETQYF.

The J gene is TRBJ2-1, the V gene TRBV28; TRBD2 is a possible D gene (6 bases). The CDR3 totals 14 residues. The ends were cut back, 10 bases at V and 0 bases at J, with 13 bases in the middle. Germline CDR1 is MDHEN and CDR2 is SYDVKM. CDR3 nucleotide sequence: TGTGCCACCGGGACTTTCAGCTCCTACAATGAGCAGTTCTTC. This codes for CATGTFSSYNEQFF.

The CDR3 loop reads CASSLPGDHEQFF. DNA of the CDR3: TGTGCCAGCAGCTTGCCAGGCGACCATGAGCAGTTCTTC. The chain has TRBV5-4 and TRBJ2-1; D is unclear. The V gene lost 1 base and the J gene lost 8 bases, with 10 bases spanning the gap. This CDR3 is built from 13 residues. Germline CDR1 SGHNT, CDR2 YYREEE (reference sequence).

The V gene is TRBV11-3, the J gene TRBJ2-2; 7 bases line up with TRBD1. Germline CDR1 is SGHNT and CDR2 is YENEEA. The CDR3 sequence is 17 residues long. V was clipped by 0 bases and J by 0 bases; unmatched bases: 4. The CDR3 nucleotides are TGTGCCAGCAGCTTAGAAGCCGGGACAGCGAACACCGGGGAGCTGTTTTTT. As protein: CASSLEAGTANTGELFF.

The chain couples TRBV11-2 to TRBJ2-3; 7 nucleotides line up with TRBD2. This CDR3 is 16 amino acids long. Per the germline V gene, CDR1 is SGHAT and CDR2 is FQNNGV. V lost 1 base to trimming and J lost 6 bases; unmatched junction nucleotides: 10. The CDR3 nucleotides are TGTGCCAGCAGCTTAGGCCCACTAGCGCCTGGGGATACGCAGTATTTT. It yields the protein CASSLGPLAPGDTQYF.

The rearrangement joins TRBV5-4 to TRBJ2-7; 12 bases fit TRBD2. Germline values: CDR1 SGHNT, CDR2 YYREEE (reference sequence). J lost 2 bases, V lost 4 bases, and 10 bases had no gene match. The CDR3 is made up of 17 amino acids. The CDR3 DNA reads TGTGCCAGCAGCGATACTAGCGGGAGGTCTACTCCCTACGAGCAGTACTTC. This sequence encodes CASSDTSGRSTPYEQYF.

The V call is TRBV18, the J call TRBJ2-7; possibly TRBD2 for D (5 bases). The V and J ends lost 6 bases and 2 bases respectively, with 11 bases between them. The CDR3 runs to 13 residues. The V gene's germline CDR1 is KGHSH and CDR2 LQKENI. The CDR3 bases are TGTGCCAGCTCCCCCGGACTTACCTACGAGCAGTACTTC. Translated: CASSPGLTYEQYF.

This chain uses TRBV7-7 with TRBJ1-1; D is ambiguous. The CDR3 is 16 residues long. Germline V gene data show CDR1 as SSHAT and CDR2 as FNYEAQ (reference sequence). Trimming removed 6 bases at V and 1 base at J, with 18 bases between. The CDR3 region is CASSPMGGGTNTEAFF. The CDR3 nucleotides read TGTGCCAGCAGTCCCATGGGCGGAGGAACGAACACTGAAGCTTTCTTT.

The chain employs TRBV5-6 and TRBJ2-4; D might be TRBD1 (6 bases). V was pared by 4 bases and J by 6 bases, with 14 bases between. Per the germline V gene, CDR1 is SGHDT and CDR2 is YYEEEE. The length of the CDR3 is 14 residues. The CDR3 DNA sequence: TGTGCCAGCAGCCTACAGGGTCAGGGAAACATTCAGTACTTC. This codes for CASSLQGQGNIQYF.

The chain uses TRBV6-5 and TRBJ1-2; D not certain. The CDR3 runs 15 residues. The germline gives CDR1 MNHEY, CDR2 SVGAGI. V lost 5 bases and J lost 0, with 13 bases in between. CDR3 amino acids: CASSRGAPPNYGYTF. The CDR3 DNA follows: TGTGCCAGCAGTCGTGGAGCCCCTCCTAACTATGGCTACACCTTC.

V usage is TRBV11-2 and J usage is TRBJ1-1, with D hard to call. CDR3 length: 13 residues. Looked up from germline, CDR1 is SGHAT and CDR2 is FQNNGV. Trimming shortened V by 5 bases and J by 1 base, and 8 bases separated the two germline ends. This CDR3 reads CASSPTPNTEAFF. DNA of the CDR3: TGTGCCAGCAGCCCGACACCGAACACTGAAGCTTTCTTT.

The gene calls are TRBV10-1 and TRBJ1-5, with 7 bases identical to TRBD1. Germline values: CDR1 WNHNN, CDR2 SYGVQD (reference sequence). V gave up 8 bases and J gave up 0 bases; unmatched junction bases: 7. The CDR3 totals 15 residues. The CDR3 DNA reads as TGCGCCAGCCTTCAGGGGGAGAATAGCAATCAGCCCCAGCATTTT. It is translated as CASLQGENSNQPQHF.

The chain recombines TRBV5-1 with TRBJ1-3; D ambiguous. With 0 bases removed from V and 2 bases from J, the gap between germline ends came to 9 bases. The CDR3 sequence is 15 residues long. The germline V gene encodes CDR1 SGHRS and CDR2 YFSETQ. The CDR3 bases are TGCGCCAGCAGCTTGGGGAGGGCCGCTGGAAACACCATATATTTT. Amino acids: CASSLGRAAGNTIYF.

The chain employs TRBV10-2 and TRBJ1-3, with D possibly TRBD1 on 5 matching bases. CDR1 is WSHSY, CDR2 SAAADI, per germline. This CDR3 contains 15 residues. V dropped 6 bases and J dropped 4 bases, with 16 bases sitting between them. In DNA form, the CDR3 reads TGCGCCAGCAGCCTTACCACAGGAGGGGGAAACACCATATATTTT. As protein: CASSLTTGGGNTIYF.